Listed below are T cell receptor beta chains from one sample, sequenced in a study of immune evolution from preneoplasia to lung adenocarcinoma. Sequencing was performed with immunoSEQ multiplex PCR; in TCRdb, only in-frame clones are kept and a portion is missing. The table lists 6,500 to 8,500 clones, approximately 78% of them singletons. Sequenced sample: FFPE minimally invasive lung adenocarcinoma tissue. All receptors come from an older donor with lung adenocarcinoma. Both conserved end residues are part of each CDR3. Each record gives: J gene, D gene, clone size, CDR3 length, V gene, CDR3 protein, CDR3 DNA. A D gene is named only where the DNA matches it firmly. Not all rows give a size; the values are once, few, many and, for expanded clones, a class.

TRBJ2-5 | - | few | 13 | TRBV2 | CASSVEGGETQYF | TGTGCCAGCAGCGTAGAGGGTGGAGAGACCCAGTACTTC
TRBJ2-7 | - | - | 12 | TRBV29-1 | CSVGHNDHEQYF | TGCAGCGTTGGTCACAATGACCACGAGCAGTACTTC
TRBJ1-6 | TRBD1 | - | 19 | TRBV6-1 | CASSEVGDRASSYNSPLHF | TGTGCCAGCAGTGAAGTGGGGGACAGGGCAAGCTCCTATAATTCACCCCTCCACTTT
TRBJ2-7 | - | once | 13 | TRBV7-2 | CASSLRRGYEQYF | TGTGCCAGCAGCTTAAGGAGGGGTTACGAGCAGTACTTC
TRBJ1-4 | - | - | 13 | TRBV6-6 | CASSDGPKEKLFF | TGTGCCAGCAGCGACGGACCGAAGGAAAAACTGTTTTTT
TRBJ2-5 | TRBD2 | - | 16 | TRBV9 | CASSVSLSGADRTQYF | TGTGCCAGCAGCGTATCTCTGAGCGGGGCGGACCGGACCCAGTACTTC
TRBJ1-5 | - | - | 13 | TRBV28 | CASSQGRRQPQHF | TGTGCCAGCAGTCAGGGACGTAGGCAGCCCCAGCATTTT
TRBJ2-4 | TRBD1 | - | 17 | TRBV27 | CASSDQNPGQGAYIQYF | TGTGCCAGCAGTGACCAAAACCCGGGACAGGGGGCATACATTCAGTACTTC
TRBJ1-1 | - | - | 13 | TRBV2 | CASGLKGETEAFF | TGTGCCAGCGGACTAAAAGGGGAGACTGAAGCTTTCTTT
TRBJ2-7 | TRBD1 | - | 14 | TRBV28 | CASDGQGSPYEQYF | TGTGCCAGCGACGGACAGGGATCTCCCTACGAGCAGTACTTC
TRBJ1-1 | - | - | 11 | TRBV29-1 | CSVLMNTEAFF | TGCAGCGTTTTGATGAACACTGAAGCTTTCTTT
TRBJ1-1 | - | few | 13 | TRBV14 | CASSPPALTEAFF | TGTGCCAGCAGCCCACCCGCCCTCACTGAAGCTTTCTTT
TRBJ1-3 | - | - | 16 | TRBV12-2 | CASRLPRGRNPHTIYF | TGTGCAAGTCGCTTACCCCGAGGGAGGAACCCCCACACCATATATTTT
TRBJ2-7 | - | - | 11 | TRBV5-1 | CASSQNHEQYF | TGCGCCAGCAGCCAGAACCACGAGCAGTACTTC
TRBJ2-7 | TRBD2 | - | 18 | TRBV6-1 | CASSGGSLGLAGGDEQYF | TGTGCCAGCAGTGGGGGATCTCTAGGACTAGCGGGAGGGGACGAGCAGTACTTC
TRBJ2-3 | - | - | 16 | TRBV12-2 | CASRFLIGNSTDTQYF | TGTGCAAGTCGCTTTCTGATCGGGAACAGCACAGATACGCAGTATTTT
TRBJ1-1 | - | - | 14 | TRBV28 | CASSLAGVNTEAFF | TGTGCCAGCAGTTTAGCGGGGGTAAACACTGAAGCTTTCTTT
TRBJ1-1 | TRBD1 | - | 14 | TRBV5-1 | CASSPGTGSVEAFF | TGCGCCAGCAGCCCCGGGACAGGTTCCGTTGAAGCTTTCTTT